This section outlines one TCR beta chain sequence together with its context. The data derive from a study of blood T cell repertoires in COVID-19. Original handling: Estimation of nucleated cell counts relied on the amplification of reference gene primers. Profiled with immunoSEQ multiplex PCR; TCRdb holds only in-frame clones, not every one. Clone size and V and J calls were adopted from that table, with D and trimming inferred from the DNA. The repertoire holds more than 45,000 clones, with roughly 87% as singletons. The V segment lost 4 bases and the J segment 3 bases; nucleotides outside the gene matches: 8. CDR3 size: 16 residues. Looked up from germline, CDR1 is SGHTA and CDR2 is FQGTGA.

This sequence was found in a human donor with active COVID-19. The donor label of this sample is uncertain. The rearrangement joins TRBV7-3 to TRBJ2-3, with 9 bases that match TRBD2. Sequencing was performed on peripheral blood. CDR3 DNA sequence: TGTGCCAGCAGCTCCCTTGGGACTAGCTCAACAGATACGCAGTATTTT. Translation: CASSSLGTSSTDTQYF.